The 7 T cell receptor beta chains reported below all come from one sample, sequenced in a study of shared clonotypes between healthy human individuals. Profiling relied on immunoSEQ multiplex PCR, and the TCRdb table lists in-frame clones only, not all of them. This repertoire shows under 2.5 million clones, 85% to 95% found once; its top ten account for about 0.36%. The source material was naive CD4+ T cells from PBMCs. Subset of the sample: CD45RA+ positively selected. Receptors were obtained from a young man in good health. Some clones in this sample may be carry-over from other donors' samples.

The chain recombines TRBV7-3 with TRBJ2-3; 9 nucleotides match TRBD1. CDR1 and CDR2 from the germline V gene are SGHTA and FQGTGA. V lost 5 bases, J lost 6 bases, and 9 bases stayed unmatched. The CDR3 runs 15 residues. CDR3 amino acids: CASSETGGQRDTQYF. The CDR3 coding sequence is TGTGCCAGCAGCGAAACAGGGGGCCAACGGGATACGCAGTATTTT.

The chain couples TRBV28 to TRBJ1-1, with D uncertain. Germline values: CDR1 MDHEN, CDR2 SYDVKM. Trimming stripped 5 bases from V and 11 bases from J, with 15 bases between. The CDR3 loop spans 12 amino acids. The CDR3 DNA sequence: TGTGCCAGCAGTCTCAGAAGGAGGTGGGCTTTCTTT. Its translation: CASSLRRRWAFF.

This rearrangement joins TRBV4-2 to TRBJ2-5, with D hard to call. The J call is doubtful: the DNA matches TRBJ2-7 better. Germline CDR1 reads LGHNA; CDR2 reads YNFKEQ. The CDR3 loop spans 11 amino acids. CDR3 amino acids: CASSQAYEQYF. The CDR3 DNA follows: TGTGCCAGCAGCCAGGCCTACGAGCAGTACTTC.

CDR3 in amino acids: CASRGSRDKFYEQYF. The CDR3 nucleotides are TGTGCCAGCAGGGGCTCCCGGGACAAATTCTACGAGCAGTACTTC. V usage is TRBV6-5 and J usage is TRBJ2-7, with TRBD1 as a possible D gene (6 bases). This CDR3 spans 15 amino acids. The V gene lost 6 bases and the J gene lost 3 bases, with 18 bases spanning the gap. Germline V gene data show CDR1 as MNHEY and CDR2 as SVGAGI.

In regard to this clone: Different DNA sequences within this sample yield the same CDR3. This chain uses TRBV5-1 with TRBJ1-3; TRBD1 agrees at 7 bases. The V gene's germline CDR1 is SGHRS and CDR2 YFSETQ. The CDR3 loop spans 15 amino acids. The V gene end was trimmed by 3 bases and the J gene end by 1 base; junction bases not matched to a gene: 4. DNA for the CDR3: TGCGCCAGCAGCTCGGGACAGCTATCTGGAAACACCATATATTTT. The encoded protein is CASSSGQLSGNTIYF.

This clone was observed a few times. The genes are TRBV10-3 and TRBJ1-5, with 9 bases fitting TRBD1. V dropped 10 bases and J dropped 6; count of bases not matched to a gene: 7. This CDR3 comprises 13 residues. Per the germline V gene, CDR1 is ENHRY and CDR2 is SYGVKD. CDR3 protein: CATRDRVSQPQHF. Here the CDR3 DNA reads TGTGCCACCCGGGACAGGGTTAGTCAGCCCCAGCATTTT.

The chain recombines TRBV28 with TRBJ2-7; tentative D call: TRBD1 (6 bases). The CDR3 sequence is 13 residues long. Germline CDR1 and CDR2: MDHEN and SYDVKM. Between the trimmed V and J ends, which lost 5 bases and 5 bases, there was a span of 13 bases. The CDR3 sequence: CASSTRTADEQYF. CDR3 DNA sequence: TGTGCCAGCAGTACGCGGACAGCGGACGAGCAGTACTTC.